These T cell receptor beta chains were read from a single sample in a study of blood T cell repertoires in COVID-19. Clones were read by immunoSEQ multiplex PCR, and TCRdb kept only the in-frame ones, dropping some. Seen here are 150,000 to 200,000 clones, around nine tenths observed once, and the top ten hold around 1.9%. The sequencing sample was made of peripheral blood. The receptor set was obtained from a man in his sixties or seventies with active or convalescent COVID-19. Both conserved end residues are trimmed from each CDR3.

j_gene,v_gene,CDR3aa
TRBJ2-1,TRBV10-3,AISESWTGEGEQF
TRBJ1-3,TRBV9,ASSARQGATGNTIY
TRBJ1-3,TRBV6-5,ASTTGWGAGNTIY
TRBJ1-4,TRBV28,ASSFSVVGGKLF
TRBJ2-7,TRBV30,AWEGQSYEQY
TRBJ2-5,TRBV9,ASSVGTGETQY
TRBJ1-6,TRBV7-9,ASSLGGTGGTPLH
TRBJ2-1,TRBV6-5,ASTLGVPPREQF
TRBJ1-5,TRBV6-5,ASAGGNNQPQH
TRBJ2-1,TRBV6-5,ASSYRSRGAYNEQF
TRBJ1-6,TRBV5-1,ASSLAGTGGRNSPLH
TRBJ2-3,TRBV9,ASSVGADTQY
TRBJ1-6,TRBV19,ASSTNYNRDAAIGNSPLH
TRBJ2-7,TRBV11-2,ASSSLRGSSYEQY
TRBJ2-3,TRBV7-8,ASSLPRTRVDTQY
TRBJ2-2,TRBV30,AWNRGRRGELF
TRBJ2-1,TRBV7-9,TSSTIGPRGHNEQF
TRBJ2-7,TRBV30,AWSDTGYEQY
TRBJ2-5,TRBV3-1/TRBV3-2,ASSQTRLAGVEAQY
TRBJ2-2,TRBV1,TSSQDSEQGAGELF
TRBJ2-5,TRBV2,ASSERETQY
TRBJ2-3,TRBV5-8,ASSVNRGKTSTDTQY